Each of the 31 T cell receptor beta chains below was sequenced from the same sample in a study of graft-versus-host responses after intestinal transplantation. For these receptors, no antigen is known. Clones were sequenced by immunoSEQ multiplex PCR, and TCRdb holds only the in-frame ones, with some missing. The table lists around 100,000 clones, around nine tenths of them singletons. The specimen was unstimulated CD4+ T cells sorted from spleen or lymph node cells, collected before transplant. These receptors came from a human donor who was the organ donor for an intestinal transplant.

This chain links TRBV7-8 with TRBJ2-1, with 8 bases aligning to TRBD2. V shed 5 bases, J shed 0 bases, and the junction held 3 bases outside the gene matches. Germline values: CDR1 SGHVS, CDR2 FQNEAQ. CDR3 size: 15 residues. This chain's CDR3 is CASSQSGGSYNEQFF. DNA for the CDR3: TGTGCCAGCAGCCAAAGCGGGGGCTCCTACAATGAGCAGTTCTTC.

On this clone: The same CDR3 also results from other DNA sequences found in this sample. The genes are TRBV5-1 and TRBJ1-1; a weak D match, TRBD1 (5 bases). This CDR3 is 13 amino acids long. Germline assignment: CDR1 SGHRS and CDR2 YFSETQ. The ends were cut back, 4 bases at V and 5 bases at J, with 12 bases in the middle. The CDR3 coding sequence is TGCGCCAGCAGCCCCGGGACGGGGACTGAAGCTTTCTTT. Protein product: CASSPGTGTEAFF.

The gene calls are TRBV9 and TRBJ2-7; possibly TRBD1 or TRBD2 for D (5 bases each). Germline assignment: CDR1 SGDLS and CDR2 YYNGEE. V dropped 0 bases and J dropped 5 bases, with 12 bases sitting between them. The CDR3 is 14 amino acids. This CDR3 reads CASSVAPWGNEQYF. The CDR3 nucleotides read TGTGCCAGCAGCGTAGCCCCTTGGGGGAACGAGCAGTACTTC.

This chain links TRBV11-2 with TRBJ2-7, with 7 bases matching TRBD1. The germline V gene encodes CDR1 SGHAT and CDR2 FQNNGV. The CDR3 sequence is 15 residues long. After removal of 7 bases from V and 1 base from J, the junction contained 10 bases not matched to a gene. The CDR3 loop is CASTSRTGTSYEQYF. The CDR3 DNA reads as TGTGCCAGCACATCAAGGACAGGCACTTCCTACGAGCAGTACTTC.

With respect to this clone: The same CDR3 is also encoded by other DNA sequences in this sample. The CDR3 is CASSPGTSYSPDTQYF. The CDR3 nucleotides are TGTGCCAGCAGCCCGGGGACTAGTTATTCCCCAGATACGCAGTATTTT. The gene calls are TRBV9 and TRBJ2-3; 8 bases are shared with TRBD2. Germline lookup yields CDR1 SGDLS and CDR2 YYNGEE. V lost 4 bases, J lost 4 bases, and 11 bases stayed unmatched. The CDR3 length is 16 residues.

This chain joins TRBV19 and TRBJ1-4; D may be TRBD1 (5 bases). This CDR3 has 14 amino acids. V dropped 5 bases and J dropped 4 bases, with 11 bases sitting between them. Per the germline V gene, CDR1 is LNHDA and CDR2 is SQIVND (reference sequence). In DNA, the CDR3 is TGTGCCAGTAGTCAACAGGCAAATAATGAAAAACTGTTTTTT. Amino acids: CASSQQANNEKLFF.

This rearrangement joins TRBV18 to TRBJ2-7, with 9 positions matching TRBD1. This CDR3 contains 14 residues. Germline CDR1 and CDR2: KGHSH and LQKENI. Trimming removed 6 bases from V and 6 bases from J; junction bases left unmatched: 9. CDR3 loop: CASSPGQGISEQYF. Written as DNA, the CDR3 is TGTGCCAGCTCTCCCGGACAGGGGATAAGCGAGCAGTACTTC.

This clone appeared a single time. V gene TRBV6-6 combines with J gene TRBJ1-1, with 7 bases that match TRBD1. V lost 7 bases and J lost 2; bases outside the gene matches: 10. The V gene's germline CDR1 is MNHNY and CDR2 SVGAGI (reference sequence). The CDR3 loop spans 15 amino acids. The CDR3 loop is CASTSSTGSNTEAFF. The CDR3 DNA is TGTGCCAGCACCTCCTCGACAGGGAGCAACACTGAAGCTTTCTTT.

Here the CDR3 DNA reads TGTGCCAGTAGGGACGGTAGCGGGAGTTCAGATACGCAGTATTTT. It yields the protein CASRDGSGSSDTQYF. The V call is TRBV19, the J call TRBJ2-3; TRBD2 aligns across 9 bases. This CDR3 comprises 15 residues. The germline gives CDR1 LNHDA, CDR2 SQIVND (reference sequence). V shed 6 bases, J shed 4 bases, and the junction held 8 bases outside the gene matches.

The chain is built from TRBV28 and TRBJ2-6; no definite D call. The CDR3 runs 15 residues. Trimming took off 6 bases at V and 0 bases at J, with 9 bases between the two ends. Germline V CDR1 and CDR2: MDHEN, SYDVKM. The CDR3 DNA sequence: TGTGCCAGCAGCCCCGGGTCCTCTGGGGCCAACGTCCTGACTTTC. Translated: CASSPGSSGANVLTF.

V and J are TRBV6-5 and TRBJ2-1, with a weak D call TRBD1 (5 bases). This CDR3 has 15 residues. V dropped 5 bases and J dropped 2 bases, with 13 bases sitting between them. Germline V gene data show CDR1 as MNHEY and CDR2 as SVGAGI. The CDR3 spells CASSAQRGAYNEQFF. The CDR3 DNA reads as TGTGCCAGCAGTGCGCAAAGGGGCGCCTACAATGAGCAGTTCTTC.

V and J are TRBV5-1 and TRBJ2-1, with 7 bases aligning to TRBD2. Germline V gene data show CDR1 as SGHRS and CDR2 as YFSETQ. Losses at the gene ends were 2 bases for V and 10 bases for J; bases not matched to a gene: 15. There are 16 residues in the CDR3. The CDR3 loop reads CASSFGAGDVRKEQFF. DNA of the CDR3: TGCGCCAGCAGCTTTGGCGCGGGAGACGTCAGGAAAGAGCAGTTCTTC.

The chain uses TRBV6-5 and TRBJ2-3; 7 bases line up with TRBD2. CDR3 size: 14 residues. In germline, CDR1 is MNHEY, CDR2 SVGAGI. J gave up 0 bases and V 6 bases, and 3 bases lay outside the gene matches. This CDR3 reads CASSYSGSTDTQYF. In nucleotides, the CDR3 is TGTGCCAGCAGCTATAGCGGGAGCACAGATACGCAGTATTTT.

This clone was counted a single time. The gene calls are TRBV29-1 and TRBJ2-3, with a possible D match to TRBD2 (6 bases). Germline assignment: CDR1 SQVTM and CDR2 ANQGSEA. The V gene lost 3 bases and the J gene lost 4 bases, with 14 bases spanning the gap. This CDR3 has 14 residues. The CDR3 nucleotides are TGCAGCGTTGAGTATGGGGGGTCCCCAGATACGCAGTATTTT. Its translation is CSVEYGGSPDTQYF.

This chain joins TRBV5-4 and TRBJ2-7; TRBD2 matches 7 bases. V lost 5 bases and J lost 0; bases outside the gene matches: 5. This CDR3 has 14 residues. The germline V gene encodes CDR1 SGHNT and CDR2 YYREEE (reference sequence). The CDR3 is CASRPTSTSYEQYF. CDR3 DNA: TGTGCCAGCAGACCGACTAGCACCTCCTACGAGCAGTACTTC.

This clone was detected once. The chain uses TRBV2 and TRBJ2-1, with TRBD2 as a possible D gene (7 bases). The CDR3 runs 13 residues. Germline CDR1 is SNHLY and CDR2 is FYNNEI. V was pared by 4 bases and J by 14 bases, with 18 bases between. This chain's CDR3 is CASSGVGGPAEFF. In nucleotides, the CDR3 is TGTGCCAGCAGTGGGGTCGGGGGGCCCGCGGAGTTCTTC.

This clone was detected only once. This rearrangement joins TRBV6-6 to TRBJ2-5, with D perhaps matching TRBD1 or TRBD2 (5 bases each). Between the trimmed V and J ends, which lost 2 bases and 1 base, there was a span of 8 bases. In germline, CDR1 is MNHNY, CDR2 SVGAGI (reference sequence). The CDR3 covers 14 residues. The CDR3 reads CASSYARGQETQYF. CDR3 bases: TGTGCCAGCAGTTACGCGAGGGGCCAAGAGACCCAGTACTTC.

The gene calls are TRBV20-1 and TRBJ2-2; D may be TRBD1 or TRBD2 (6 bases each). Trimming shortened V by 6 bases and J by 8 bases, and 10 bases separated the two germline ends. This CDR3 spans 11 amino acids. The germline CDR1 and CDR2 sequences are DFQATT and SNEGSKA (reference sequence). CDR3 residues: CSARGLGELFF. DNA for the CDR3: TGCAGTGCCAGGGGACTTGGGGAGCTGTTTTTT.

This clone appeared a single time. The chain links TRBV15 to TRBJ2-1, with D possibly TRBD2 on 6 matching bases. This CDR3 is 14 amino acids long. Germline-derived CDR1 and CDR2 are LNHNV and YYDKDF (reference sequence). V lost 0 bases, J lost 4 bases, and 7 bases lay in between. CDR3 in amino acids: CATSRDLAYNEQFF. The CDR3 coding sequence is TGTGCCACCAGCAGAGATCTAGCGTACAATGAGCAGTTCTTC.

The chain uses TRBV19 and TRBJ2-2, with D maybe TRBD1 (5 bases). V was cut by 3 bases and J by 4 bases, with 12 bases left in between. CDR1 is LNHDA and CDR2 is SQIVND in the germline V gene (reference sequence). The CDR3 is 15 residues long. The CDR3 loop is CASSIRTTATGELFF. For the CDR3, the DNA is TGTGCCAGTAGTATCCGGACAACGGCCACCGGGGAGCTGTTTTTT. The variable domain in full, with the rest retrieved from reference TRBV19 and TRBJ2-2, is DGGITQSPKYLFRKEGQNVTLSCEQNLNHDAMYWYRQDPGQGLRLIYYSQIVNDFQKGDIAEGYSVSREKKESFPLTVTSAQKNPTAFYLCASSIRTTATGELFFGEGSRLTVL.

The rearrangement joins TRBV10-3 to TRBJ2-2; unclear D gene. V was shortened by 1 base and J by 6 bases, with 15 bases between the two germline ends. The CDR3 runs to 16 residues. CDR1 and CDR2 (germline): ENHRY, SYGVKD. The DNA for the CDR3 is TGTGCCATCAGTGAGTTGGACCCTATGATCGCCGGGGAGCTGTTTTTT. Amino acid sequence: CAISELDPMIAGELFF.

The sample holds one count of this clone. The chain employs TRBV29-1 and TRBJ1-4; D is unresolved. CDR1 and CDR2 from the germline V gene are SQVTM and ANQGSEA. Trimming removed 4 bases from V and 1 base from J, with 10 bases in between. The CDR3 consists of 14 residues. This CDR3 reads CSVARTETNEKLFF. The CDR3 bases are TGCAGCGTTGCCCGGACCGAAACTAATGAAAAACTGTTTTTT. Complete variable domain (other parts from reference TRBV29-1 and TRBJ1-4): SAVISQKPSRDICQRGTSLTIQCQVDSQVTMMFWYRQQPGQSLTLIATANQGSEATYESGFVIDKFPISRPNLTFSTLTVSNMSPEDSSIYLCSVARTETNEKLFFGSGTQLSVL.

This clone appeared a few times. The chain combines TRBV30 with TRBJ2-7; D is possibly TRBD2 (6 bases). This CDR3 has 11 residues. Germline CDR1 and CDR2: GTSNPN and SVGIG (reference sequence). CDR3 sequence: CAASETYEQYF. CDR3 coding DNA: TGTGCGGCTAGCGAAACCTACGAGCAGTACTTC.

V usage is TRBV9 and J usage is TRBJ2-1; 10 positions agree with TRBD2. This CDR3 has 15 residues. Germline V lookup: CDR1 SGDLS, CDR2 YYNGEE. The J segment lost 3 bases and the V segment lost 0 bases, leaving 0 bases of the junction unmatched. CDR3 coding DNA: TGTGCCAGCAGCGTAGGGACTAGCGGCTACAATGAGCAGTTCTTC. It specifies CASSVGTSGYNEQFF.

The chain uses TRBV19 and TRBJ2-1; D perhaps matches TRBD1 (6 bases). The CDR3 loop spans 14 amino acids. Trimming removed 3 bases from V and 2 bases from J, with 8 bases in between. Looked up from germline, CDR1 is LNHDA and CDR2 is SQIVND (reference sequence). CDR3 sequence: CASSMGAAYNEQFF. The CDR3 nucleotides read TGTGCCAGTAGTATGGGGGCCGCCTACAATGAGCAGTTCTTC.

V usage is TRBV5-1 and J usage is TRBJ1-4; D uncertain. The germline V gene encodes CDR1 SGHRS and CDR2 YFSETQ. The CDR3 consists of 16 residues. The germline V and J ends were trimmed by 1 base and 2 bases, with 12 bases remaining between them. CDR3 protein: CASSLFWSATNEKLFF. The CDR3 DNA is TGCGCCAGCAGCTTGTTCTGGTCGGCTACTAATGAAAAACTGTTTTTT.

V gene TRBV28 combines with J gene TRBJ2-7; a weak D match, TRBD2 (6 bases). CDR1 and CDR2 (germline): MDHEN, SYDVKM. This CDR3 has 15 amino acids. V lost 2 bases and J 1 base, leaving 12 bases between the germline ends. The CDR3 DNA follows: TGTGCCAGCAGTTTAAGTCCGGGGACTTCCTACGAGCAGTACTTC. The encoded protein is CASSLSPGTSYEQYF.

The V gene is TRBV5-1, the J gene TRBJ2-2; possibly TRBD2 for D (6 bases). CDR3 length equals 18 residues. V was trimmed by 0 bases and J by 4 bases, leaving 19 bases between them. Germline lookup yields CDR1 SGHRS and CDR2 YFSETQ. DNA of the CDR3: TGCGCCAGCAGCTTGGAAGGTAGCAGTAGAGCGGGCACCGGGGAGCTGTTTTTT. Amino acids: CASSLEGSSRAGTGELFF.

The chain's CDR3 is CASSPLEREVHEQFF. The CDR3 nucleotides read TGTGCCAGCAGCCCCCTAGAGCGGGAGGTCCATGAGCAGTTCTTC. The chain carries TRBV7-2 and TRBJ2-1, with TRBD2 matching 9 bases. This CDR3 is 15 amino acids long. V lost 5 bases, J lost 8 bases, and 10 bases stayed unmatched. Per the germline V gene, CDR1 is SGHTA and CDR2 is FQGNSA.

The V gene is TRBV2, the J gene TRBJ1-5, with D perhaps TRBD1 (6 bases). This CDR3 is 13 amino acids long. Trimming left V 4 bases short and J 5 bases short, with 9 bases between. Per germline, CDR1 SNHLY and CDR2 FYNNEI. CDR3 sequence (DNA): TGTGCCAGCAGTGGGGACATCGATCAGCCCCAGCATTTT. Translating it yields CASSGDIDQPQHF.

This sequence joins TRBV4-1 and TRBJ2-6; D is undetermined. The germline V gene has CDR1 MGHRA and CDR2 YSYEKL. This CDR3 is built from 19 residues. V dropped 1 base and J dropped 0 bases, with 16 bases sitting between them. The CDR3 here is CASSQVVRQVLSGANVLTF. The CDR3 DNA follows: TGCGCCAGCAGCCAAGTGGTTAGGCAGGTCCTCTCTGGGGCCAACGTCCTGACTTTC.